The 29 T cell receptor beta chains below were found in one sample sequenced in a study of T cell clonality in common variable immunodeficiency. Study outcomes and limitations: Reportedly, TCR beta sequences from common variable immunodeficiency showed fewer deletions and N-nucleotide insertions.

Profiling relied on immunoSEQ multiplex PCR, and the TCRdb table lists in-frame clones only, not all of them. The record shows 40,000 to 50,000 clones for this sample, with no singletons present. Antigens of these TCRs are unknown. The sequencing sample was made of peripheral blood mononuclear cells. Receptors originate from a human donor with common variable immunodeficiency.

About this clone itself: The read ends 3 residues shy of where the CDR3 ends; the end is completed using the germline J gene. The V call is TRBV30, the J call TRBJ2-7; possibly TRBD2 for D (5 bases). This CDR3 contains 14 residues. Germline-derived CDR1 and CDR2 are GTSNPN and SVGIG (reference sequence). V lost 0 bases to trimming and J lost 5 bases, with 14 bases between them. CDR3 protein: CAWSVGGSVDEQYF. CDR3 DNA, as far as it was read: TGTGCCTGGAGTGTAGGAGGCAGCGTCGACGAG.

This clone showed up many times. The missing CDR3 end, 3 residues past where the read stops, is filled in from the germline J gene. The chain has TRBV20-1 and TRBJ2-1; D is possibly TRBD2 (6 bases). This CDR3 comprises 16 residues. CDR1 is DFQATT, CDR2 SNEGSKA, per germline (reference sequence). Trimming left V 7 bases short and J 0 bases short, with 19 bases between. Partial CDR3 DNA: TGCAGTGTTCGTAGCCTGGCGGGGAGCTCCTACAATGAG. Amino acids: CSVRSLAGSSYNE. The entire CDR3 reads CSVRSLAGSSYNEQFF.

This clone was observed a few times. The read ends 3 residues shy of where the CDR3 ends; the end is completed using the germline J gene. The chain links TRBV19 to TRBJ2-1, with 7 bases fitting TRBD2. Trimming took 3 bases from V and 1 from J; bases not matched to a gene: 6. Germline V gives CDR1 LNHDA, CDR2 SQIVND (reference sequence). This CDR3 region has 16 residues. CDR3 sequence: CASSILSGVSYNEQFF. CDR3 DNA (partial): TGTGCCAGTAGTATTTTAAGCGGGGTTTCCTACAATGAG.

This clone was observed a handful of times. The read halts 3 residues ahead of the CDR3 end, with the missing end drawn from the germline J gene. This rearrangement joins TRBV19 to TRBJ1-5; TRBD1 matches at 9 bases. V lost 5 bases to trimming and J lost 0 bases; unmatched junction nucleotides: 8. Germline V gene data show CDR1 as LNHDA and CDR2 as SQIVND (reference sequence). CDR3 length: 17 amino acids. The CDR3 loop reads CASSGDRALLSNQPQHF. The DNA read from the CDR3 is TGTGCCAGTAGTGGGGACAGGGCTCTCCTTAGCAATCAGCCC.

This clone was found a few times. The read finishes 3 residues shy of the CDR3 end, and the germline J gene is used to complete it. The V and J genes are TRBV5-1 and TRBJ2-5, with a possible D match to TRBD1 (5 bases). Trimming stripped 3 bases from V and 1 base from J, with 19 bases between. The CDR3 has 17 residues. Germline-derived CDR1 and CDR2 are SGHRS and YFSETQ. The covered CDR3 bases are TGCGCCAGCAGCTCCGGTGGGGCCAACCGCCGCCAAGAGACC. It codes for CASSSGGANRRQET. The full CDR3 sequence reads CASSSGGANRRQETQYF.

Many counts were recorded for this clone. The DNA read from the CDR3 is TGTGCCAGTAGTATCCACAGGGACCAGCCC. As protein: CASSIHRDQP. The CDR3 in its entirety is CASSIHRDQPQHF. This chain connects TRBV19 to TRBJ1-5; possibly TRBD1 for D (6 bases). The CDR3 extends 3 residues past the end of the read, so its final part is completed from the germline J gene. This CDR3 has 13 residues. Per the germline V gene, CDR1 is LNHDA and CDR2 is SQIVND (reference sequence). Trimming removed 3 bases from V and 7 bases from J, with 10 bases in between.

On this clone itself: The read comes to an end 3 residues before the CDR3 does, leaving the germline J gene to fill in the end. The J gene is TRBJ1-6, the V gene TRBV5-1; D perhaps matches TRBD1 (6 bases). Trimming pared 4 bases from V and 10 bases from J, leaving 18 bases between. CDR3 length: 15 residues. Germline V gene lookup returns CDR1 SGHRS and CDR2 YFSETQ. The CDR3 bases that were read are TGCGCCAGCAGCGCGACAGGAGGTCAAGGATCACCC. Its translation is CASSATGGQGSP. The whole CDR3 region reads CASSATGGQGSPLHF. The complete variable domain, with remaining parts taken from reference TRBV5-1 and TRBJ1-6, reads KAGVTQTPRYLIKTRGQQVTLSCSPISGHRSVSWYQQTPGQGLQFLFEYFSETQRNKGNFPGRFSGRQFSNSRSEMNVSTLELGDSALYLCASSATGGQGSPLHFGNGTRLTVT.

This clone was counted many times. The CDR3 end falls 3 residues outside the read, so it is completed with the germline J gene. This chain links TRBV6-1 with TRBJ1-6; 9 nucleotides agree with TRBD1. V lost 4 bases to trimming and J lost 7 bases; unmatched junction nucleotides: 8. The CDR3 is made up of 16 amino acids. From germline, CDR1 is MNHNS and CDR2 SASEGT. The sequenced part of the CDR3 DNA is TGTGCCAGCAGTGCCCCACAGGGGGCGCGAAATTCACCC. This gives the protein CASSAPQGARNSP. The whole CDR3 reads CASSAPQGARNSPLHF.

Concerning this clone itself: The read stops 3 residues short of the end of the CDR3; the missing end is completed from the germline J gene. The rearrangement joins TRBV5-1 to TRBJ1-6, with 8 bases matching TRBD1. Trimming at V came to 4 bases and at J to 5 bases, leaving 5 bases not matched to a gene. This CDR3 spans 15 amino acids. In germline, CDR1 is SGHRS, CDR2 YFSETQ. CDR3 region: CASSLGTGDNSPLHF. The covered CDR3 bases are TGCGCCAGCAGCCTGGGGACAGGTGATAATTCACCC.

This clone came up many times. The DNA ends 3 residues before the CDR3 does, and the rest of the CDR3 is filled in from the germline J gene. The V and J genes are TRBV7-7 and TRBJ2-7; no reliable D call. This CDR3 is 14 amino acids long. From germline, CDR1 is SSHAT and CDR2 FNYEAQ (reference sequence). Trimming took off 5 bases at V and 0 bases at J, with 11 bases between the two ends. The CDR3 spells CASSPTVDSYEQYF. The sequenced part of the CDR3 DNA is TGTGCCAGCAGCCCCACCGTAGACTCCTACGAG.

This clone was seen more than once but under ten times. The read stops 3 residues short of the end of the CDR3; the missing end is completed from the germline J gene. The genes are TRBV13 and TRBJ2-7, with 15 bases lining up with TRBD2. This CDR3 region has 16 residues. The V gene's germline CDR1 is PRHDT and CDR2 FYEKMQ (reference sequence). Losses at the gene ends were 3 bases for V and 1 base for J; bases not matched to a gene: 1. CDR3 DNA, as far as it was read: TGTGCCAGCAGCTTTGGACTAGCGGGGGGGTCCTACGAG. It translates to CASSFGLAGGSYE. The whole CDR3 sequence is CASSFGLAGGSYEQYF.

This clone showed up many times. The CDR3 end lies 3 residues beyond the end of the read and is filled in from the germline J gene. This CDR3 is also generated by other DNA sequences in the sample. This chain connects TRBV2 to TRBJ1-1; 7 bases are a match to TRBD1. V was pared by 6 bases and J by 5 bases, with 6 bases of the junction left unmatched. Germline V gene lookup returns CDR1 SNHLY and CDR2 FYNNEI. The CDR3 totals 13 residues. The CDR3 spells CASRADRVTEAFF. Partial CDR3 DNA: TGTGCCAGCAGGGCTGACAGGGTTACTGAA.

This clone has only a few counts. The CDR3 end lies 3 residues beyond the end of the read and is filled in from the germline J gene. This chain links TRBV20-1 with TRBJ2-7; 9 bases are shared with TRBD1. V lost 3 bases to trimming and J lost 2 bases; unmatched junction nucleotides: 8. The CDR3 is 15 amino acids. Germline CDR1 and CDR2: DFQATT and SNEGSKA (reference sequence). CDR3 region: CSARYLGQGPYEQYF. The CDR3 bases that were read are TGCAGTGCTAGGTATCTGGGACAGGGTCCCTACGAG.

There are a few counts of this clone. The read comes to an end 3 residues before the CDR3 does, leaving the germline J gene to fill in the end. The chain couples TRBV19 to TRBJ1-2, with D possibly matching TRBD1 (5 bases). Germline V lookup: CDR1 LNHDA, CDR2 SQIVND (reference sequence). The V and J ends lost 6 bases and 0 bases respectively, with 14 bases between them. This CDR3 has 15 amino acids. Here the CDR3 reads CASSPSGGANYGYTF. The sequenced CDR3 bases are TGTGCCAGTAGCCCGTCCGGGGGGGCTAACTATGGC.

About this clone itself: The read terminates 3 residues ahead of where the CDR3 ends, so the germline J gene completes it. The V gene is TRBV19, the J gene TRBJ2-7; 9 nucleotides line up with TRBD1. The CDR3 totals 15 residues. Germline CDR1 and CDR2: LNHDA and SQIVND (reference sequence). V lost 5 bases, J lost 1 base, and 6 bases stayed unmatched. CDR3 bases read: TGTGCCAGTAGTGCCGGGACAGGGCCTTCCTACGAG. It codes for CASSAGTGPSYE. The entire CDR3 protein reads CASSAGTGPSYEQYF.

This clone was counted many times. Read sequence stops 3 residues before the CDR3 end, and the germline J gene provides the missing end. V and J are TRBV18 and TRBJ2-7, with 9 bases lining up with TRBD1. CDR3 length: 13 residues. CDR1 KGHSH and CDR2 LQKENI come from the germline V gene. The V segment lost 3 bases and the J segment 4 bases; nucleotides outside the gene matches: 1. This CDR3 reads CASSPGTGYEQYF. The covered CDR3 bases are TGTGCCAGCTCACCCGGGACAGGGTACGAG.

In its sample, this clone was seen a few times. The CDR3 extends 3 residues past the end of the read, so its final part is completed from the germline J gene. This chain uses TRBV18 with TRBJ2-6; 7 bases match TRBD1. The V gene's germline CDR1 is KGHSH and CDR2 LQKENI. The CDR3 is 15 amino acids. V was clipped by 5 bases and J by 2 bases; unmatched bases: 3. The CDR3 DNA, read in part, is TGTGCCAGCTCAACGACAGGGACTGGGGCCAACGTC. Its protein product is CASSTTGTGANV. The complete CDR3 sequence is CASSTTGTGANVLTF.

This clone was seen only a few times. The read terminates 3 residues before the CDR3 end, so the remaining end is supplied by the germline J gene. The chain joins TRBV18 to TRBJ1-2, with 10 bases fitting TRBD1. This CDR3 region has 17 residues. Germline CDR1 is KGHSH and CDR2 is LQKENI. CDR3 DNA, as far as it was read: TGTGCCAGCTCACCACCTACACTCCGGGACAGGGGTCGAGGC. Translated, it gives CASSPPTLRDRGRG. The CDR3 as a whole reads CASSPPTLRDRGRGYTF.

The covered CDR3 bases are TGCAGTGCTAGAGATCTGGACAGGGGCGACGAG. It is translated as CSARDLDRGDE. The full CDR3 sequence reads CSARDLDRGDEQYF. This rearrangement joins TRBV20-1 to TRBJ2-7; 9 bases agree with TRBD1. The read is 3 residues too short to cover the CDR3 end, so that end is filled in from the germline J gene. From germline, CDR1 is DFQATT and CDR2 SNEGSKA (reference sequence). The junction had 5 bases not matched to a gene; V was cut back by 0 bases and J by 5 bases. CDR3 length equals 14 residues.

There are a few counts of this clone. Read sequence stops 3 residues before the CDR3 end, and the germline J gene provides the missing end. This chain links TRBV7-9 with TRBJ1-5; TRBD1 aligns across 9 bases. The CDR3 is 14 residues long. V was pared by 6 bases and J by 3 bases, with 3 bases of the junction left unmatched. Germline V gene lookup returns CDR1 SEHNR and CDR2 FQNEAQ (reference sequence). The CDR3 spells CASSGDRDNQPQHF. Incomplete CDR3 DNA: TGTGCCAGCAGTGGGGACAGGGACAATCAGCCC.

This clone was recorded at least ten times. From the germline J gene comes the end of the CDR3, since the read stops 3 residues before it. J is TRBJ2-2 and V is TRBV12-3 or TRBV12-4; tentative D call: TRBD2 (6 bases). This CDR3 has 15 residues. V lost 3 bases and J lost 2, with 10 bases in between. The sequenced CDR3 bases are TGTGCCAGCAGTTTGGGGGGACTCAACACCGGGGAG. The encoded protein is CASSLGGLNTGE. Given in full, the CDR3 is CASSLGGLNTGELFF.

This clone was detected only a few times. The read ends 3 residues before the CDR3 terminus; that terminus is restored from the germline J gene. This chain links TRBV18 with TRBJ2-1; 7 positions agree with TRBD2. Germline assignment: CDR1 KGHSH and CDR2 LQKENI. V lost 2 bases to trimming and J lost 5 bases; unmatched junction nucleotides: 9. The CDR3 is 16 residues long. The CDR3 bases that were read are TGTGCCAGCTCACCAGTCGGAGCGGGGAGTAACAATGAG. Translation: CASSPVGAGSNNE. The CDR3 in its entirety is CASSPVGAGSNNEQFF.

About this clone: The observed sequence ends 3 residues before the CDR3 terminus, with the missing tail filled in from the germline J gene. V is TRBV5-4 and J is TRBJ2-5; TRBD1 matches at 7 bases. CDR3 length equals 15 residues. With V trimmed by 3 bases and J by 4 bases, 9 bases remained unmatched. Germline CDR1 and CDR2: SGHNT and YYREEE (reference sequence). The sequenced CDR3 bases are TGTGCCAGCAGCTCGACAGGGAGTGGGAGAGAGACC. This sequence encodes CASSSTGSGRET. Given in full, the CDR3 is CASSSTGSGRETQYF.

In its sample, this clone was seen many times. CDR3 residues: CAWSPRQKSPNTEAFF. The covered CDR3 bases are TGTGCCTGGAGTCCGAGACAGAAATCACCGAACACTGAA. The V and J genes are TRBV30 and TRBJ1-1, with a tentative D call TRBD1 (5 bases). The read finishes 3 residues shy of the CDR3 end, and the germline J gene is used to complete it. Germline V gene data show CDR1 as GTSNPN and CDR2 as SVGIG (reference sequence). This CDR3 spans 16 amino acids. Trimming removed 2 bases from V and 1 base from J, with 17 bases in between.

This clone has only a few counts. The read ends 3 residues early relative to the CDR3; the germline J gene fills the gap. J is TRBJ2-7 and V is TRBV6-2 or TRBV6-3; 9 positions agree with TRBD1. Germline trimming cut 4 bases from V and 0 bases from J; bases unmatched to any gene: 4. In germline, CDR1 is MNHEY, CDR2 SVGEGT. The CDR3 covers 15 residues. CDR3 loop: CASSLRQGGSYEQYF. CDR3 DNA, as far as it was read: TGTGCCAGCAGTTTACGACAGGGGGGCTCCTACGAG.

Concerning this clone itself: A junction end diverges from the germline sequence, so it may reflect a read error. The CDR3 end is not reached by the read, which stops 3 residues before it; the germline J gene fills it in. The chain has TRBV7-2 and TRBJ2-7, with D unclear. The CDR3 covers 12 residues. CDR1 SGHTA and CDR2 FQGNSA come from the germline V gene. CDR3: CASSVARLEQYF. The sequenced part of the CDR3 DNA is TGTGCCAGCAGCGTAGCTAGACTCGAG.

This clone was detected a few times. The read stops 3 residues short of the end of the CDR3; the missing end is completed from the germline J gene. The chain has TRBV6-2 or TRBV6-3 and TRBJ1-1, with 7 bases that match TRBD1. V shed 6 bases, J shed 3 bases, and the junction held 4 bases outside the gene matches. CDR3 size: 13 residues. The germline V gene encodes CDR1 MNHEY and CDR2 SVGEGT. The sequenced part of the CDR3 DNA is TGTGCCAGCAGCCGACAGGGCTACACTGAA. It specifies CASSRQGYTE. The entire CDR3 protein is CASSRQGYTEAFF.

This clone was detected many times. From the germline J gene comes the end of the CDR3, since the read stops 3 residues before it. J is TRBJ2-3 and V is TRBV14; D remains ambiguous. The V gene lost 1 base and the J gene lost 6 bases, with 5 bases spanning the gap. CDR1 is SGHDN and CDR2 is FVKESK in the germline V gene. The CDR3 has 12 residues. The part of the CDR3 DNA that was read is TGTGCCAGCAGCCAAGTCCGGGATACG. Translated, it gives CASSQVRDT. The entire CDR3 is CASSQVRDTQYF. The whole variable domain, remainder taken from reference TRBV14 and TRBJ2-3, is EAGVTQFPSHSVIEKGQTVTLRCDPISGHDNLYWYRRVMGKEIKFLLHFVKESKQDESGMPNNRFLAERTGGTYSTLKVQPAELEDSGVYFCASSQVRDTQYFGPGTRLTVL.

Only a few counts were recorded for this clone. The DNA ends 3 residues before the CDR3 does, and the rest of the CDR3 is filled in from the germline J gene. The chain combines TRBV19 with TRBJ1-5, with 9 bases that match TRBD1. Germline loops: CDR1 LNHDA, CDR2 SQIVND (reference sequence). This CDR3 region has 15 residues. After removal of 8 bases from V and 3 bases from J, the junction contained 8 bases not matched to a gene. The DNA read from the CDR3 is TGTGCCAGTTGGCCCGGGACAGGGAACAATCAGCCC. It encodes CASWPGTGNNQP. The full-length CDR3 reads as CASWPGTGNNQPQHF.